This TCR beta chain was profiled in a study of CD8+ T cells in alopecia areata. Study-wide results and limits: Many of the expanded lesional clones endured in scalp and blood while on tofacitinib.

CDR3 length: 13 residues. The germline V gene encodes CDR1 SQVTM and CDR2 ANQGSEA. The ends were cut back, 6 bases at V and 3 bases at J, with 13 bases in the middle. Extracted RNA was reverse transcribed, and the resulting cDNA served as sequencing template. Only in-frame clones appear in the TCRdb table, and some are missing; sequencing was by immunoSEQ multiplex PCR. The data show about 120,000 clones, around 56% seen once. Sample treatment: oral pan-JAK inhibitor, 5-10 mg twice daily. A remark on this clone: As yet, its antigen is unknown.

This receptor was taken from a human donor with alopecia areata. The sample here was CD4+ T cells sorted from blood, taken at week 4, from a patient treated with tofacitinib. The chain couples TRBV29-1 to TRBJ2-3, with a weak D call TRBD1 (6 bases). The CDR3 bases are TGCAGCGTGGGACAAGTTTTAACAGATACGCAGTATTTT. Translating it yields CSVGQVLTDTQYF.